This T cell receptor (beta chain) comes out of a study of shared clonotypes between healthy human individuals. Findings of the study overall: Larger richness was generally estimated for naive than memory subsets.

TCRdb's copy holds only in-frame clones and misses some; the assay was immunoSEQ multiplex PCR. The data show 1.5 million to 2.5 million clones, just under 95% seen once. The CDR3 has 13 residues. V was trimmed by 2 bases and J by 3 bases, leaving 8 bases between them. Germline assignment: CDR1 MNHEY and CDR2 SMNVEV (reference sequence). This clone has more than one count but fewer than ten. Its antigen remains unknown. CD45RO-negative, CCR7-positively selected cells formed the naive CD8 fraction, excluding terminally differentiated effector memory CD45RA+ cells. The sample taken for sequencing was naive CD8+ T cells sorted from blood. The clonotype was recovered from a man aged 18 to 29 in good health. The V call is TRBV27, the J call TRBJ2-7; D possibly matches TRBD1 or TRBD2 (5 bases each). This CDR3 is CASSLGDRYEQYF. The CDR3 DNA reads TGTGCCAGCAGTTTAGGGGACCGCTACGAGCAGTACTTC.